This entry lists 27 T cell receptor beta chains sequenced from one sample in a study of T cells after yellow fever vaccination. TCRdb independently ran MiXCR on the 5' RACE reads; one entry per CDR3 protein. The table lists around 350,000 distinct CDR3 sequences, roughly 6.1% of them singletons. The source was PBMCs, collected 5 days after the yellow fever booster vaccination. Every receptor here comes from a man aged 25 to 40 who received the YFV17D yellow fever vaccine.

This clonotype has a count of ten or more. The CDR3 sequence: CASYRSHSNQETQYF. The CDR3, as DNA: TGTGCCAGCTATCGATCCCATAGTAACCAAGAGACCCAGTACTTC. The chain has TRBV7-2 and TRBJ2-5; D remains ambiguous. The CDR3 sequence is 15 residues long. V shed 8 bases and J shed 0 bases, with 16 bases lying between them. CDR1 SGHTA and CDR2 FQGNSA come from the germline V gene.

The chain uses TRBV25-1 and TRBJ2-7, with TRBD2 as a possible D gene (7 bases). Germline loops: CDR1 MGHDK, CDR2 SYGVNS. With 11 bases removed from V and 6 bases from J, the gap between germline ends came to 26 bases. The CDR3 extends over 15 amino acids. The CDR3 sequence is CAPRKGRGRASEQYF. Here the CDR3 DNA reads TGTGCCCCCCGTAAAGGTAGGGGGAGGGCCTCCGAGCAGTACTTC.

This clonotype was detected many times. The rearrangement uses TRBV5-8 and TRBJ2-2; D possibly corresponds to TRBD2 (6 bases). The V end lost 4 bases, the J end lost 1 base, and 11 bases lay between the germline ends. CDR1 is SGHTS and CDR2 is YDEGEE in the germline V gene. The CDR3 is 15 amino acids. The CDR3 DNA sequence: TGTGCCAGCAGCAGAGGGACTGTGAACACCGGGGAGCTGTTTTTT. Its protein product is CASSRGTVNTGELFF. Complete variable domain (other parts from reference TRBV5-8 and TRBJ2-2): EAGVTQSPTHLIKTRGQQATLRCSPISGHTSVYWYQQALGLGLQFLLWYDEGEERNRGNFPPRFSGRQFPNYSSELNVNALELEDSALYLCASSRGTVNTGELFFGEGSRLTVL.

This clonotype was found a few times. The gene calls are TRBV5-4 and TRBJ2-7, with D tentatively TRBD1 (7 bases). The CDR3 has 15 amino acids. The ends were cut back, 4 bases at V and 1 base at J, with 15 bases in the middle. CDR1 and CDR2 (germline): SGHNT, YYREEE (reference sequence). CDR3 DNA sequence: TGTGCCAGCAGCCCCGGAGGGACAGCTTCCTACGAGCAGTACTTC. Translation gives CASSPGGTASYEQYF.

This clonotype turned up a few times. The DNA of the CDR3 is TGTGCCAGTAGGTCCCGGGCAGCGGGAGGGAACGAGCAGTACTTC. Translation: CASRSRAAGGNEQYF. The chain combines TRBV19 with TRBJ2-7; 10 bases match TRBD2. This CDR3 has 15 residues. Germline lookup yields CDR1 LNHDA and CDR2 SQIVND (reference sequence). V lost 6 bases, J lost 5 bases, and 10 bases stayed unmatched.

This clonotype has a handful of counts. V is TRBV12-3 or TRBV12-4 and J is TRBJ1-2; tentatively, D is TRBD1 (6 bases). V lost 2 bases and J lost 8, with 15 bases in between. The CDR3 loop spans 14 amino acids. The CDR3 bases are TGTGCCAGCAGTTTACGGGGGCCCAGGCGGGGCTACACCTTC. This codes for CASSLRGPRRGYTF.

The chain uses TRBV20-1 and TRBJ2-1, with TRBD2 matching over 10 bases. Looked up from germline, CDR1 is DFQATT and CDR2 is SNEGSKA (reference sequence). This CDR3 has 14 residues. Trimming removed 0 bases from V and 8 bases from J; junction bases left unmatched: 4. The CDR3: CSARDASGSDEQFF. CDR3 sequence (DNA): TGCAGTGCTAGAGACGCTAGCGGGAGTGATGAGCAGTTCTTC.

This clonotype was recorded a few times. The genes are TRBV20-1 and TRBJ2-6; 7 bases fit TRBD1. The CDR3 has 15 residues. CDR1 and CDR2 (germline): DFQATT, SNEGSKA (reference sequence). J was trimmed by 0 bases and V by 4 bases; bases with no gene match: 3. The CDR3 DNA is TGCAGTGCTACGGACAGGAGCTCTGGGGCCAACGTCCTGACTTTC. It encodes CSATDRSSGANVLTF.

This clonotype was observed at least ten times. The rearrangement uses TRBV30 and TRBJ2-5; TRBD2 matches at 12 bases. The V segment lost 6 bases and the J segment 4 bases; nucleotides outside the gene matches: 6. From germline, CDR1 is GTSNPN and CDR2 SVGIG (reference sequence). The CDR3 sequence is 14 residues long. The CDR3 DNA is TGTGCCTGTCTCACTAGCGGGAGGTCAGAGACCCAGTACTTC. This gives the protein CACLTSGRSETQYF.

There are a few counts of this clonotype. The CDR3 is CASSQQVVNTEAFF. The CDR3 DNA follows: TGTGCCAGCAGCCAACAGGTGGTGAACACTGAAGCTTTCTTT. The chain uses TRBV7-3 and TRBJ1-1; perhaps TRBD1 as D (5 bases). The V and J ends lost 5 bases and 0 bases respectively, with 10 bases between them. Germline V gives CDR1 SGHTA, CDR2 FQGTGA. The CDR3 runs to 14 residues.

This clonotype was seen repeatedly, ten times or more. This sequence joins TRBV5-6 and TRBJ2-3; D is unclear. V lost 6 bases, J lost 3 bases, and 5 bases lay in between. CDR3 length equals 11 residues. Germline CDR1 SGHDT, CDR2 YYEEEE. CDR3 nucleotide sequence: TGTGCCAGCATGGGGACAGATACGCAGTATTTT. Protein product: CASMGTDTQYF.

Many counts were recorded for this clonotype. The DNA for the CDR3 is TGTGCCAGCTCACCGGGACAGGGGAATTCACCCCTCCACTTT. Translating it yields CASSPGQGNSPLHF. The chain couples TRBV18 to TRBJ1-6, with 10 bases lining up with TRBD1. V shed 3 bases and J 7 bases; nucleotides not matched to a gene: 0. Germline CDR1 and CDR2: KGHSH and LQKENI. This CDR3 contains 14 residues. Full variable domain (rest looked up from reference TRBV18 and TRBJ1-6): NAGVMQNPRHLVRRRGQEARLRCSPMKGHSHVYWYRQLPEEGLKFMVYLQKENIIDESGMPKERFSAEFPKEGPSILRIQQVVRGDSAAYFCASSPGQGNSPLHFGNGTRLTVT.

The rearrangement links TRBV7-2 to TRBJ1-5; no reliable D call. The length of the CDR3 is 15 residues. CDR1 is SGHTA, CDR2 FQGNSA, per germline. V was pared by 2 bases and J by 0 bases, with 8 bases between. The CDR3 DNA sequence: TGTGCCAGCAGCTTAAACCTTTATAGCAATCAGCCCCAGCATTTT. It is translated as CASSLNLYSNQPQHF.

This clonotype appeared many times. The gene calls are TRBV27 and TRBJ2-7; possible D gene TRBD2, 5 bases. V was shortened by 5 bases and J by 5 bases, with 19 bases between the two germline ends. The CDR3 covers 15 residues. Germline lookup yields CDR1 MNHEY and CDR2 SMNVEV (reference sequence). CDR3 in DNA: TGTGCCAGCAGTCCTACCTTAACTAGTTTCCACGAGCAGTACTTC. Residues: CASSPTLTSFHEQYF.

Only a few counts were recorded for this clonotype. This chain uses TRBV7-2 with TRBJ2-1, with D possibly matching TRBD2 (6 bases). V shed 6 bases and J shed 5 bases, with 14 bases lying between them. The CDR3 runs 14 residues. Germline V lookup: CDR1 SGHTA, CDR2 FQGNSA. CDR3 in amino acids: CASSPSGGNNEQFF. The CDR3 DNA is TGTGCCAGCAGTCCCTCTGGCGGGAACAATGAGCAGTTCTTC.

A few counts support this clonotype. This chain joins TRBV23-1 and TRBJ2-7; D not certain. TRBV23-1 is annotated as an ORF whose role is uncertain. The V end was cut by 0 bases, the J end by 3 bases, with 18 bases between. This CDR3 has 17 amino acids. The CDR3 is CASSQSKRSGSHYEQYF. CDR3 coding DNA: TGCGCCAGCAGTCAATCGAAAAGGTCTGGCAGCCACTACGAGCAGTACTTC.

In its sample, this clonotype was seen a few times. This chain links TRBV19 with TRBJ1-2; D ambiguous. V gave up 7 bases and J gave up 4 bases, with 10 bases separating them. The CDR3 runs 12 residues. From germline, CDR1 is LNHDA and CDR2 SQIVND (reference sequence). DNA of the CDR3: TGTGCCAGTATGGAGGGTTCCTATGGCTACACCTTC. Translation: CASMEGSYGYTF. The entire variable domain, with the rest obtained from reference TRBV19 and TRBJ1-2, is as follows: DGGITQSPKYLFRKEGQNVTLSCEQNLNHDAMYWYRQDPGQGLRLIYYSQIVNDFQKGDIAEGYSVSREKKESFPLTVTSAQKNPTAFYLCASMEGSYGYTFGSGTRLTVV.

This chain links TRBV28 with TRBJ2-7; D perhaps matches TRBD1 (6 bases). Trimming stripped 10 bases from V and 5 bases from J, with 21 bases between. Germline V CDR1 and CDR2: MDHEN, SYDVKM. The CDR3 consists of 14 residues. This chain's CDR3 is CATSGALPIHEQYF. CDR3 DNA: TGTGCCACCTCAGGGGCCCTCCCAATCCACGAGCAGTACTTC.

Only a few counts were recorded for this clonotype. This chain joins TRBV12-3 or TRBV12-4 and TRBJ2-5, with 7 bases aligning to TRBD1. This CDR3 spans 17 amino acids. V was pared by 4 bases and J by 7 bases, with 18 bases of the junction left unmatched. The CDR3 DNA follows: TGTGCCAGCAGTTCCACCCTTGATGACAGGGCGGAAGGGACCCAGTACTTC. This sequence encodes CASSSTLDDRAEGTQYF.

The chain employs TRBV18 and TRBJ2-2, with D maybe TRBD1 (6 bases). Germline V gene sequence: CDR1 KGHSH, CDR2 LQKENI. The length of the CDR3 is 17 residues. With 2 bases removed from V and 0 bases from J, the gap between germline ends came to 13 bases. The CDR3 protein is CASSPWGRTANTGELFF. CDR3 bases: TGTGCCAGCTCACCATGGGGGCGGACAGCGAACACCGGGGAGCTGTTTTTT.

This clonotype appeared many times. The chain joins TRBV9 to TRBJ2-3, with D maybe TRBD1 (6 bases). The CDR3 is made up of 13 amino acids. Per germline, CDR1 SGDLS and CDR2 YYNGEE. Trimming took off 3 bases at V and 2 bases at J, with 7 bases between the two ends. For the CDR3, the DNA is TGTGCCAGCAGCGGACAGGTCACAGATACGCAGTATTTT. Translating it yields CASSGQVTDTQYF.

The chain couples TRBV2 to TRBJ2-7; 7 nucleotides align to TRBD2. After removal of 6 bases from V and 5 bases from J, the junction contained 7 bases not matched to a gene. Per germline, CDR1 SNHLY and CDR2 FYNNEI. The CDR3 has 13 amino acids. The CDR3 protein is CASRLRLAHEQYF. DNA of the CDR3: TGTGCCAGCAGACTCCGACTAGCCCACGAGCAGTACTTC.

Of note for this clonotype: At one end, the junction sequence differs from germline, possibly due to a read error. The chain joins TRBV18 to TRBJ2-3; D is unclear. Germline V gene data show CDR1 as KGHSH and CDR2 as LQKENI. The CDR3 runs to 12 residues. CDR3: CASSPGPDKQYF. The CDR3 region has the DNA TGTGCCAGCTCGCCAGGCCCAGATAAGCAGTATTTT.

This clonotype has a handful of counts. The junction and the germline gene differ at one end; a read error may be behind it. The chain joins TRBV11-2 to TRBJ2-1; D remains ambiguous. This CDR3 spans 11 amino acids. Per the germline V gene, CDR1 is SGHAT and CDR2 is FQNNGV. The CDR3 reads CASTTSAVTRF. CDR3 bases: TGTGCCAGCACCACCTCAGCAGTGACCCGCTTC. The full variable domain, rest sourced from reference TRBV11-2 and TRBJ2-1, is EAGVAQSPRYKIIEKRQSVAFWCNPISGHATLYWYQQILGQGPKLLIQFQNNGVVDDSQLPKDRFSAERLKGVDSTLKIQPAKLEDSAVYLCASTTSAVTRFGPGTRLTVL.

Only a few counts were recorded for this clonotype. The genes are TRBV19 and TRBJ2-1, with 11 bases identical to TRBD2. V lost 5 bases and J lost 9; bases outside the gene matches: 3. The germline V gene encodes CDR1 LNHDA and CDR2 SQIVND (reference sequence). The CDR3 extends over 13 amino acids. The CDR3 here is CASSPSGRIEQFF. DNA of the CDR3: TGTGCCAGTAGTCCTAGCGGGAGGATTGAGCAGTTCTTC.

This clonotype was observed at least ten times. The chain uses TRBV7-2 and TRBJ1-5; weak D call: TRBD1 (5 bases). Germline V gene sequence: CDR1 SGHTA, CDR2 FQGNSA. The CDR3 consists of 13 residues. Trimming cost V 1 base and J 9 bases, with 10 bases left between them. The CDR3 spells CASSLVGGRPQHF. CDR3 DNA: TGTGCCAGCAGCTTAGTGGGGGGGAGGCCCCAGCATTTT.

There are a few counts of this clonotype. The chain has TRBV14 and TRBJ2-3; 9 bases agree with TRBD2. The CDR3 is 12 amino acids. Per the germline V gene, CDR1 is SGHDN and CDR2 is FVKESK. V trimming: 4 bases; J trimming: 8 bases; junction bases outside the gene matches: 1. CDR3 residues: CASSPGLATQYF. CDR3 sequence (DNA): TGTGCCAGCAGCCCGGGACTAGCTACGCAGTATTTT.